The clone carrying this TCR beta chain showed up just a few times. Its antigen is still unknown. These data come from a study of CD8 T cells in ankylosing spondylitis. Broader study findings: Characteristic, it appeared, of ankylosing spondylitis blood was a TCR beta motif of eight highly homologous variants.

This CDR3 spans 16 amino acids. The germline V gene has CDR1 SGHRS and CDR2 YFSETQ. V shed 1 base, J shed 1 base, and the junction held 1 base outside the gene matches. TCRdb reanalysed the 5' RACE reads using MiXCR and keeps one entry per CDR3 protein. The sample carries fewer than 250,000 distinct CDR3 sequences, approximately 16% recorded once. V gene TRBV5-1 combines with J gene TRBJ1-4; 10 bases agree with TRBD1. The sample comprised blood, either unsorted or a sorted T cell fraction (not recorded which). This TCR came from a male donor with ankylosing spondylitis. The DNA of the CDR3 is TGCGCCAGCAGCTTGCGGACAGGGGGAACTAATGAAAAACTGTTTTTT. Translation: CASSLRTGGTNEKLFF.